This TCR beta chain stems from a study of OX40 agonist ivuxolimab in advanced cancers. Overall study results and limits: Among the nonresponders, some also had low normalized T-cell clonal expansion.

Exclusion applied to patients with autoimmune disease history or systemic immunosuppression. V trimming: 4 bases; J trimming: 3 bases; junction bases outside the gene matches: 14. Germline CDR1 reads SGHNT; CDR2 reads YYREEE (reference sequence). The CDR3 spans 19 residues. A remark on this clone: Its matching antigen is unknown.

The protocol was immunoSEQ multiplex PCR, while the TCRdb copy is restricted to in-frame clones and leaves out a portion. In the table there are about 41,000 clones, 75% to 85% of which are singletons. The specimen was CD4+ or CD8+ T cells sorted from blood, collected in a trial of the OX40 agonist ivuxolimab. This receptor was taken from an adult with an advanced solid tumor such as melanoma, head and neck, liver or kidney cancer. The chain recombines TRBV5-4 with TRBJ2-5; 14 nucleotides line up with TRBD2. The DNA for the CDR3 is TGTGCCAGCAGCACTGGGATCGGGACTAGCGGGAGTCCGGAAGAGACCCAGTACTTC. Amino acids: CASSTGIGTSGSPEETQYF.